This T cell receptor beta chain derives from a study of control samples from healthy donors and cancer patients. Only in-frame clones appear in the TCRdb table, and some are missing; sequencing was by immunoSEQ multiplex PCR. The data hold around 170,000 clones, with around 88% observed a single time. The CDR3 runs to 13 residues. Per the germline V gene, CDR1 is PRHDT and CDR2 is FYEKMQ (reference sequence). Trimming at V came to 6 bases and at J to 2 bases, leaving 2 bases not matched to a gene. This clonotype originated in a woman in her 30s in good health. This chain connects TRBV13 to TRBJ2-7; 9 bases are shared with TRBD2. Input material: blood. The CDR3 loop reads CASSSGGTYEQYF. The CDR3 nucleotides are TGTGCCAGCAGTAGCGGGGGAACCTACGAGCAGTACTTC.